A selection of T cell receptor beta chains follows, all from one sample in a study of cytomegalovirus exposure and HLA in healthy donors. The assay was immunoSEQ multiplex PCR, and TCRdb's table has in-frame clones only and misses some. The sample records under 200,000 clones, 81% being singletons. Sample: PBMCs. These receptors were obtained from a man aged 35-49 years in good health and CMV-seropositive. CDR3s include the opening cysteine and the closing phenylalanine or tryptophan. D genes are given only for firm matches. Size is stated for part of the rows, as once, few or many counts, or as a class when the clone is expanded.

V gene	J gene	clone size	D gene	CDR3 protein	CDR3 DNA
TRBV2	TRBJ2-2	few	TRBD1	CASSELGQGVTGELFF	TGTGCCAGCAGTGAATTGGGGCAGGGGGTAACCGGGGAGCTGTTTTTT
TRBV2	TRBJ1-4	.	TRBD1	CASSGQGQWNEKLFF	TGTGCCAGCAGTGGCCAGGGACAGTGGAATGAAAAACTGTTTTTT
TRBV18	TRBJ2-1	.	TRBD1	CASSPGQGDYNEQFF	TGTGCCAGCTCACCTGGACAGGGGGATTACAATGAGCAGTTCTTC
TRBV27	TRBJ2-2	.	TRBD2	CASSLELAGAGELFF	TGTGCCAGCAGTTTAGAACTAGCGGGAGCTGGGGAGCTGTTTTTT
TRBV5-1	TRBJ2-5	.	TRBD2	CASSLGGRPQETQYF	TGCGCCAGCAGCTTGGGCGGGAGGCCCCAAGAGACCCAGTACTTC
TRBV5-1	TRBJ1-1	.	.	CASSLAGTGDTEAFF	TGCGCCAGCAGCTTGGCCGGGACGGGGGACACTGAAGCTTTCTTT
TRBV29-1	TRBJ2-7	.	TRBD1	CSVKEQGAYEQYF	TGCAGCGTAAAAGAACAGGGGGCGTACGAGCAGTACTTC
TRBV6-1	TRBJ1-5	.	TRBD1	CASRDGTGSQPQHF	TGTGCCAGCAGGGACGGGACAGGGAGTCAGCCCCAGCATTTT
TRBV25-1	TRBJ1-2	.	TRBD1	CASSGQGVYGYTF	TGTGCCAGCAGCGGACAGGGCGTTTATGGCTACACCTTC
TRBV30	TRBJ2-5	.	.	CAWSVQGTQETQYF	TGTGCCTGGAGTGTACAGGGAACACAAGAGACCCAGTACTTC
TRBV19	TRBJ2-7	.	TRBD1	CASSVQGAYEQYF	TGTGCCAGTAGTGTGCAGGGGGCCTACGAGCAGTACTTC
TRBV4-3	TRBJ2-7	few	.	CASSQGRFSHEQYF	TGCGCCAGCAGCCAGGGCCGCTTTAGTCACGAGCAGTACTTC
TRBV5-1	TRBJ2-3	.	.	CASSLEGRGGTDTQYF	TGCGCCAGCAGCTTGGAGGGGCGGGGTGGGACAGATACGCAGTATTTT
TRBV7-7	TRBJ2-2	.	.	CASSLDTSNTGELFF	TGTGCCAGCAGCTTAGACACCTCGAACACCGGGGAGCTGTTTTTT